This T cell receptor (beta chain) is from a study of blood T cells in healthy people across ages. Study-level background: Using template switching, researchers captured about one barcoded beta molecule for each two T cells.

The donors, healthy Caucasians from Russia, were aged 6 to 90. With a J-beta primer mix and a sample-barcoded 5' primer, a second PCR ran 7 to 11 cycles. TCRdb analysed the 5' RACE reads with MiXCR anew, one entry per CDR3 protein. The sample lists about 780,000 distinct CDR3 sequences, around half occurring once. The study, taken as a whole, reports: Unsorted PBMCs blocked a conclusive comparison of naive and antigen-experienced cells.

This clonotype has more than one count but fewer than ten. Antigen unknown. This CDR3 has 15 amino acids. The ends were cut back, 0 bases at V and 6 bases at J, with 17 bases in the middle. Germline CDR1 DFQATT, CDR2 SNEGSKA (reference sequence). The sample was blood. The J gene is TRBJ1-2, the V gene TRBV20-1; D perhaps matches TRBD1 (6 bases). This clonotype was sampled from a man older than 75 in good health. In DNA form, the CDR3 reads TGCAGTGCTAGAGATATAGCCAGGGGTCAGGATGGCTACACCTTC. Translated, it gives CSARDIARGQDGYTF.